Following are 16 T cell receptor beta chains from one sample sequenced in a study of shared clonotypes between healthy human individuals. Libraries were prepared by immunoSEQ multiplex PCR; TCRdb keeps only in-frame clonotypes and omits some of them. The table lists 2 million to 2.5 million clones, approximately 96% of them singletons, with roughly 0.13% in the top ten. Material: naive CD4+ T cells sorted from blood. Subset defined: CD45RA+ positively selected. Receptors originate from a man younger than 35 in good health.

The chain is built from TRBV28 and TRBJ1-2; D is uncertain. Germline CDR1 MDHEN, CDR2 SYDVKM. The CDR3 loop spans 14 amino acids. V lost 6 bases and J lost 6, with 17 bases in between. This chain's CDR3 is CASSRVTDHHGYTF. In DNA form, the CDR3 reads TGTGCCAGCAGCCGTGTAACGGACCACCATGGCTACACCTTC.

CDR3 DNA: TGCGCCAGCAGCCCCCGGGACAGGGGGCCGACGAACACCGGGGAGCTGTTTTTT. Amino acid sequence: CASSPRDRGPTNTGELFF. This chain links TRBV5-1 with TRBJ2-2, with 12 nucleotides matching TRBD1. This CDR3 comprises 18 residues. CDR1 and CDR2 (germline): SGHRS, YFSETQ. V lost 4 bases, J lost 0 bases, and 7 bases stayed unmatched.

With respect to this clone: Different DNA sequences within this sample yield the same CDR3. CDR3 coding DNA: TGTGCCAGCAGTGAAGAGAACACAGATACGCAGTATTTT. Amino acids: CASSEENTDTQYF. The chain is built from TRBV2 and TRBJ2-3; unclear D gene. CDR3 size: 13 residues. Per the germline V gene, CDR1 is SNHLY and CDR2 is FYNNEI. The V end lost 1 base, the J end lost 2 bases, and 4 bases lay between the germline ends.

The V and J genes are TRBV18 and TRBJ2-1, with a tentative D call TRBD1 (6 bases). This CDR3 region has 14 residues. Germline V gene lookup returns CDR1 KGHSH and CDR2 LQKENI. With 3 bases removed from V and 5 bases from J, the gap between germline ends came to 11 bases. CDR3 loop: CASSPGATNNEQFF. DNA of the CDR3: TGTGCCAGCTCACCGGGGGCCACCAACAATGAGCAGTTCTTC.

The chain combines TRBV21-1 with TRBJ2-1; the table names TRBD2, a call not compared with the DNA. TRBV21-1 is recorded as a pseudogene. The CDR3 contains 15 residues. CDR3 coding DNA: TGTGCCAGCAGCCTAGGGACTAGCGGGAGTGTTGAGCAGTTCTTC. Translated: CASSLGTSGSVEQFF.

V and J are TRBV9 and TRBJ1-6; D not resolved. The V gene lost 0 bases and the J gene lost 7 bases, with 11 bases spanning the gap. The CDR3 spans 15 residues. Germline CDR1 SGDLS, CDR2 YYNGEE. The DNA for the CDR3 is TGTGCCAGCAGCGTAGGGAACAGTAAGAATTCACCCCTCCACTTT. Translation gives CASSVGNSKNSPLHF.

This chain connects TRBV7-9 to TRBJ2-7; D is possibly TRBD1 (6 bases). Germline V gene data show CDR1 as SEHNR and CDR2 as FQNEAQ (reference sequence). CDR3 length equals 14 residues. V dropped 4 bases and J dropped 2 bases, with 12 bases sitting between them. CDR3 sequence (DNA): TGTGCCAGCAGCTCCCAGGGGCAGACCTACGAGCAGTACTTC. Translated, it gives CASSSQGQTYEQYF.

In its sample, this clone was seen once. Within the sample, other DNA sequences also encode this same CDR3. The chain recombines TRBV19 with TRBJ1-1; 7 nucleotides agree with TRBD1. V shed 4 bases and J 1 base; nucleotides not matched to a gene: 3. The CDR3 contains 14 residues. The germline gives CDR1 LNHDA, CDR2 SQIVND (reference sequence). In DNA, the CDR3 is TGTGCCAGTAGTACGCAGGGGGGGAACACTGAAGCTTTCTTT. Amino acids: CASSTQGGNTEAFF.

This chain joins TRBV2 and TRBJ1-2; D is undetermined. Germline CDR1 is SNHLY and CDR2 is FYNNEI. This CDR3 has 15 amino acids. Trimming shortened V by 0 bases and J by 2 bases, and 10 bases separated the two germline ends. CDR3 amino acids: CASSEAPTVNYGYTF. CDR3 coding DNA: TGTGCCAGCAGTGAAGCACCTACAGTGAACTATGGCTACACCTTC. Together with reference TRBV2 and TRBJ1-2, the CDR3 gives the full variable domain: EPEVTQTPSHQVTQMGQEVILRCVPISNHLYFYWYRQILGQKVEFLVSFYNNEISEKSEIFDDQFSVERPDGSNFTLKIRSTKLEDSAMYFCASSEAPTVNYGYTFGSGTRLTVV.

CDR3 in DNA: TGTGCCAGCCAGGTTGCAACTAATGAAAAACTGTTTTTT. It yields the protein CASQVATNEKLFF. The chain carries TRBV6-1 and TRBJ1-4; D is unclear. The CDR3 spans 13 residues. Germline V gives CDR1 MNHNS, CDR2 SASEGT. The V gene lost 8 bases and the J gene lost 0 bases, with 7 bases spanning the gap.

The chain employs TRBV5-1 and TRBJ2-7; a weak D match, TRBD2 (5 bases). With 0 bases removed from V and 7 bases from J, the gap between germline ends came to 11 bases. The CDR3 covers 13 residues. In germline, CDR1 is SGHRS, CDR2 YFSETQ. CDR3 nucleotides: TGCGCCAGCAGCTTGGACTACCCGGGGGAGCAGTACTTC. It yields the protein CASSLDYPGEQYF.

V is TRBV7-9 and J is TRBJ1-2; D is perhaps TRBD1 (5 bases). The CDR3 has 16 amino acids. The V end lost 2 bases, the J end lost 6 bases, and 19 bases lay between the germline ends. Germline-derived CDR1 and CDR2 are SEHNR and FQNEAQ (reference sequence). Here the CDR3 DNA reads TGTGCCAGCAGCTTAAGCCCATCAGGGAAAAACCATGGCTACACCTTC. This translates into CASSLSPSGKNHGYTF.

This clone occurred a few times. The rearrangement uses TRBV7-6 and TRBJ1-3; tentatively, D is TRBD1 (6 bases). This CDR3 is 17 amino acids long. Trimming removed 0 bases from V and 4 bases from J, with 16 bases in between. Germline CDR1 and CDR2: SGHVS and FNYEAQ. The CDR3 region has the DNA TGTGCCAGCAGCTTAGCGTTCGGGGACACCGAAGGAAACACCATATATTTT. This translates into CASSLAFGDTEGNTIYF.

The V gene is TRBV7-8, the J gene TRBJ2-7; 11 bases line up with TRBD1. CDR1 SGHVS and CDR2 FQNEAQ come from the germline V gene. With V trimmed by 5 bases and J by 3 bases, 12 bases remained unmatched. CDR3 length: 17 residues. For the CDR3, the DNA is TGTGCCAGCAGCCCATTTATTGGACAGGGGGCTAGCTACGAGCAGTACTTC. This gives the protein CASSPFIGQGASYEQYF.

To note about this clone: Other DNA sequences from this sample encode an identical CDR3 as well. The chain uses TRBV18 and TRBJ1-4, with D perhaps matching TRBD1 (6 bases). The ends were cut back, 2 bases at V and 5 bases at J, with 9 bases in the middle. CDR3 length: 14 amino acids. CDR1 and CDR2 from the germline V gene are KGHSH and LQKENI. This CDR3 is CASSPEQGNEKLFF. The CDR3 DNA follows: TGTGCCAGCTCACCAGAACAGGGAAATGAAAAACTGTTTTTT.

As to this clone: Other DNA sequences of this sample code for an identical CDR3. The chain links TRBV7-9 to TRBJ1-5; 7 bases agree with TRBD1. V dropped 1 base and J dropped 7; count of bases not matched to a gene: 4. There are 14 residues in the CDR3. The V gene's germline CDR1 is SEHNR and CDR2 FQNEAQ (reference sequence). The chain's CDR3 is CASSLGQGGQPQHF. For the CDR3, the DNA is TGTGCCAGCAGCTTAGGACAGGGAGGCCAGCCCCAGCATTTT.